The 19 T cell receptor beta chains given below trace back to one sample, sequenced in a study of vaccination and CD4 T cells after COVID-19. Sequenced with the Oncomine TCR Beta short-read assay was DNA taken from cultured CD4+ T cells. TCRdb re-derived calls from the PCR reads in MiXCR, one entry per CDR3 protein. Among about 19,000 distinct CDR3 sequences listed, around 78% were seen once. Which antigens these TCRs recognize remains unknown. Treatment reported: roughly 10-day PBMC culture with coronavirus spike peptide pools or control peptides (ViraFEST assay). Sample: CD4+ T cells from blood, cultured in vitro, taken after SARS-CoV-2 vaccination. The receptor set was obtained from a human donor who received a COVID-19 vaccine.

The chain has TRBV19 and TRBJ1-1; D is unresolved. Germline V CDR1 and CDR2: LNHDA, SQIVND (reference sequence). Trimming left V 4 bases short and J 7 bases short, with 10 bases between. The CDR3 has 12 residues. For the CDR3, the DNA is TGTGCCAGTAGTACACAGCCACATGAAGCTTTCTTT. Its protein product is CASSTQPHEAFF.

CDR3 protein: CASQTDSNQPQHF. The CDR3 bases are TGTGCCAGCCAGACAGATAGCAATCAGCCCCAGCATTTT. J is TRBJ1-5 and V is TRBV6-1; perhaps TRBD1 as D (5 bases). The CDR3 is 13 residues long. The germline V gene encodes CDR1 MNHNS and CDR2 SASEGT. V was clipped by 8 bases and J by 0 bases, with 8 bases between them.

The rearrangement joins TRBV30 to TRBJ2-6, with TRBD1 matching over 7 bases. The V segment lost 5 bases and the J segment 0 bases; nucleotides outside the gene matches: 10. The length of the CDR3 is 17 residues. Germline CDR1 and CDR2: GTSNPN and SVGIG (reference sequence). The CDR3 region has the DNA TGTGCCTGGTCCGGGACAGCCAGATTCTCTGGGGCCAACGTCCTGACTTTC. It yields the protein CAWSGTARFSGANVLTF.

The rearrangement uses TRBV11-1 and TRBJ1-1, with a possible D match to TRBD1 (5 bases). Trimming pared 3 bases from V and 3 bases from J, leaving 11 bases between. There are 14 residues in the CDR3. Germline V gene lookup returns CDR1 SGHAT and CDR2 FQDESV (reference sequence). The CDR3 protein is CASSLGVEDTEAFF. The DNA of the CDR3 is TGTGCCAGCAGCTTGGGGGTCGAGGACACTGAAGCTTTCTTT.

The V gene is TRBV7-9, the J gene TRBJ1-2; D is ambiguous. This CDR3 spans 15 amino acids. Trimming stripped 1 base from V and 3 bases from J, with 12 bases between. Per germline, CDR1 SEHNR and CDR2 FQNEAQ (reference sequence). The CDR3 reads CASSLGVPSYYGYTF. In DNA form, the CDR3 reads TGTGCCAGCAGCTTAGGGGTACCCTCCTACTATGGCTACACCTTC.

The chain has TRBV12-3 or TRBV12-4 and TRBJ1-1; 7 bases align to TRBD1. V shed 2 bases and J 0 bases; nucleotides not matched to a gene: 3. This CDR3 spans 15 amino acids. For the CDR3, the DNA is TGTGCCAGCAGTTTACACAGGGGAATGAACACTGAAGCTTTCTTT. Protein: CASSLHRGMNTEAFF.

The rearrangement joins TRBV6-1 to TRBJ1-4, with D tentatively TRBD1 (6 bases). With 6 bases removed from V and 4 bases from J, the gap between germline ends came to 18 bases. This CDR3 contains 16 residues. Germline V gene sequence: CDR1 MNHNS, CDR2 SASEGT. This chain's CDR3 is CASSPLVTGINEKLFF. The CDR3 region has the DNA TGTGCCAGCAGCCCTCTAGTTACAGGGATTAATGAAAAACTGTTTTTT.

This clonotype showed up just a few times. This chain joins TRBV20-1 and TRBJ2-2; D might be TRBD1 or TRBD2, each matching 5 bases. Trimming cost V 8 bases and J 1 base, with 11 bases left between them. Germline V gives CDR1 DFQATT, CDR2 SNEGSKA (reference sequence). This CDR3 contains 13 residues. The CDR3 spells CSSGTENTGELFF. In nucleotides, the CDR3 is TGCAGTTCCGGGACGGAGAACACCGGGGAGCTGTTTTTT.

The chain uses TRBV6-1 and TRBJ1-4; D is unresolved. V lost 4 bases and J 6 bases, leaving 18 bases between the germline ends. This CDR3 has 16 amino acids. Germline lookup yields CDR1 MNHNS and CDR2 SASEGT. For the CDR3, the DNA is TGTGCCAGCAGTGTCTCGATTCGGGTAAGGGATGAAAAACTGTTTTTT. It specifies CASSVSIRVRDEKLFF.

The genes are TRBV7-9 and TRBJ2-2; D is uncertain. CDR1 and CDR2 from the germline V gene are SEHNR and FQNEAQ (reference sequence). The CDR3 has 14 amino acids. The V end was cut by 0 bases, the J end by 1 base, with 3 bases between. CDR3 nucleotides: TGTGCCAGCAGCTTAGCAGTGAACACCGGGGAGCTGTTTTTT. Amino acids: CASSLAVNTGELFF.

This chain links TRBV12-3 or TRBV12-4 with TRBJ1-2; 7 positions match TRBD1. The V and J ends lost 6 bases and 2 bases, in that order; junction bases with no gene match: 3. The CDR3 contains 13 residues. The CDR3 DNA sequence: TGTGCCAGCAGGCCGACAGGGAACTATGGCTACACCTTC. It yields the protein CASRPTGNYGYTF.

The V gene is TRBV18, the J gene TRBJ2-2; 9 positions agree with TRBD1. The trim removed 5 bases at V and 7 bases at J, leaving 5 bases unmatched. The CDR3 is 14 amino acids. CDR1 is KGHSH and CDR2 is LQKENI in the germline V gene. This CDR3 reads CASSRTGDSGELFF. Written as DNA, the CDR3 is TGTGCCAGCTCAAGGACAGGGGATAGCGGGGAGCTGTTTTTT. The full variable domain, its missing parts supplied by reference TRBV18 and TRBJ2-2, is NAGVMQNPRHLVRRRGQEARLRCSPMKGHSHVYWYRQLPEEGLKFMVYLQKENIIDESGMPKERFSAEFPKEGPSILRIQQVVRGDSAAYFCASSRTGDSGELFFGEGSRLTVL.

The chain recombines TRBV7-2 with TRBJ2-3, with unresolved D. V dropped 5 bases and J dropped 0 bases, with 18 bases sitting between them. The germline CDR1 and CDR2 sequences are SGHTA and FQGNSA. This CDR3 region has 17 residues. CDR3 in DNA: TGTGCCAGCAGCCAAGGGTTGTGGCACTCTAGCACAGATACGCAGTATTTT. Translating it yields CASSQGLWHSSTDTQYF.

The chain joins TRBV24-1 to TRBJ1-6; D may be TRBD1 (5 bases). Trimming took 3 bases from V and 7 from J, leaving 9 bases between them. CDR1 and CDR2 from the germline V gene are KGHDR and SFDVKD. The CDR3 totals 14 residues. This CDR3 is CATSDAPGNSPLHF. The CDR3 region has the DNA TGTGCCACCAGTGATGCCCCAGGGAATTCACCCCTCCACTTT.

This clonotype is labeled as medium-sized (0.01 to 0.1%). The chain links TRBV12-3 or TRBV12-4 to TRBJ2-2; D unclear. With 7 bases removed from V and 3 bases from J, the gap between germline ends came to 18 bases. This CDR3 comprises 16 residues. CDR3 sequence (DNA): TGTGCCAGCAATCGACTCTCCGGCCCGGACACCGGGGAGCTGTTTTTT. Translation: CASNRLSGPDTGELFF.

This clonotype has just one count. CDR3 DNA sequence: TGTGCCACTGGCACCGGGACGGGCTACAATGAGCAGTTCTTC. Amino acids: CATGTGTGYNEQFF. The chain carries TRBV24-1 and TRBJ2-1; D tentatively fits TRBD1 or TRBD2 (5 bases each). CDR1 and CDR2 (germline): KGHDR, SFDVKD. The CDR3 contains 14 residues. Trimming shortened V by 10 bases and J by 3 bases, and 15 bases separated the two germline ends.

V usage is TRBV20-1 and J usage is TRBJ1-1, with D tentatively TRBD1 (6 bases). The CDR3 totals 15 residues. Germline values: CDR1 DFQATT, CDR2 SNEGSKA (reference sequence). The ends were cut back, 6 bases at V and 1 base at J, with 18 bases in the middle. The CDR3 DNA sequence: TGCAGTGCGCCTCCGGGGGAGGGGGAGAACACTGAAGCTTTCTTT. Translation: CSAPPGEGENTEAFF.

The chain has TRBV7-9 and TRBJ1-2; D ambiguous. The CDR3 is 12 amino acids. V was trimmed by 4 bases and J by 8 bases, leaving 11 bases between them. Germline V CDR1 and CDR2: SEHNR, FQNEAQ (reference sequence). CDR3 DNA sequence: TGTGCCAGCAGCTCAGCGGTAGGCGGCTACACCTTC. Encoded protein: CASSSAVGGYTF.

The chain employs TRBV10-1 and TRBJ1-1, with TRBD1 as a possible D gene (5 bases). CDR3 length: 11 residues. The V and J ends lost 6 bases and 3 bases respectively, with 5 bases between them. CDR1 is WNHNN, CDR2 SYGVQD, per germline (reference sequence). The CDR3 coding sequence is TGCGCCAGCAGGGGGGACACTGAAGCTTTCTTT. It codes for CASRGDTEAFF.